Listed here is a single T cell receptor (beta chain). In the original processing: The assay estimated nucleated cells by amplifying reference gene primers. Produced via immunoSEQ multiplex PCR; TCRdb's table is partial and in-frame only. V, J and clone size are those of that table, while D and trimming were read from the DNA. Here the sample spans fewer than 90,000 clones, around 87% being singletons. This specimen belongs to a study of blood T cell repertoires in COVID-19. As for the study in general: Acute-phase and convalescent COVID-19 samples originated in the United States, Italy and Spain. Sample material is recorded as cDNA or gDNA derived from T cells, B-cell-depleted T cells, or PBMCs.

Per the germline V gene, CDR1 is SNHLY and CDR2 is FYNNEI. Between the trimmed V and J ends, which lost 10 bases and 0 bases, there was a span of 12 bases. This CDR3 spans 13 amino acids. Sequencing input: peripheral blood. The origin of this receptor is a male donor with acute or convalescent COVID-19. V gene TRBV2 combines with J gene TRBJ1-2; D unclear. The CDR3: CATSRDSNYGYTF. The CDR3 DNA reads TGTGCCACCTCCAGAGACTCTAACTATGGCTACACCTTC.